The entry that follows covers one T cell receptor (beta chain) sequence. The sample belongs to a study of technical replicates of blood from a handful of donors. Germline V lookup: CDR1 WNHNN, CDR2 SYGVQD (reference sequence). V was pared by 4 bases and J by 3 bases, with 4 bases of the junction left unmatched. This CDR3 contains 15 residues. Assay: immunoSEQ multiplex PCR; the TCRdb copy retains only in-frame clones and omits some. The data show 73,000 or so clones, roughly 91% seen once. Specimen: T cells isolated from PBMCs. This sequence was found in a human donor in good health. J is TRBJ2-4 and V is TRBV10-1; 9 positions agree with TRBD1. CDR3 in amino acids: CASSVDRGGKNIQYF. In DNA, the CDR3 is TGCGCCAGCAGTGTGGACAGGGGTGGCAAAAACATTCAGTACTTC.